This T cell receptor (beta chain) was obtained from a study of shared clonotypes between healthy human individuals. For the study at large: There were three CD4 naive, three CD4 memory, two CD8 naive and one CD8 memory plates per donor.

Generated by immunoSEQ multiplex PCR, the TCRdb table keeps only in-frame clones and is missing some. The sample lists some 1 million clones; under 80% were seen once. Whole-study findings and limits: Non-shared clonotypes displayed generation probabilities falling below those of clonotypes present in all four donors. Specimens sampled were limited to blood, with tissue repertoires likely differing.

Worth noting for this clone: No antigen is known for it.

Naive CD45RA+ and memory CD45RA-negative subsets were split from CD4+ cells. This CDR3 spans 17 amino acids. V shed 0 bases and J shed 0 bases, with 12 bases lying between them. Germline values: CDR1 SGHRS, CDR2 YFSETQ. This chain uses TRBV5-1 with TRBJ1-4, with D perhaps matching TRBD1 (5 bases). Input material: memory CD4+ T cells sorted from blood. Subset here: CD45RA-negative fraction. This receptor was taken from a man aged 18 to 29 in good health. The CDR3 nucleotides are TGCGCCAGCAGCTTGGCCCGGGGCTTTGCAACTAATGAAAAACTGTTTTTT. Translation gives CASSLARGFATNEKLFF.